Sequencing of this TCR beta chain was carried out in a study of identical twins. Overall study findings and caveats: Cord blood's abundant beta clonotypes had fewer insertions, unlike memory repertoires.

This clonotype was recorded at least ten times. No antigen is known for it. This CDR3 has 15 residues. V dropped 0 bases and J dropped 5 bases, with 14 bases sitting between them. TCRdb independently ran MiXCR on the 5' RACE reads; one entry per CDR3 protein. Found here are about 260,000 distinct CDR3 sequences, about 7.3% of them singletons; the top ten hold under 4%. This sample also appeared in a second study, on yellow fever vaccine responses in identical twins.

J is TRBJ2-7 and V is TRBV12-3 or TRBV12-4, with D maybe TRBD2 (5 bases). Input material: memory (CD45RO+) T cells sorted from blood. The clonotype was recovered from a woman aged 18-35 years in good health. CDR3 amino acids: CASSLAGAVMNEQYF. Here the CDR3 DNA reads TGTGCCAGCAGTTTAGCGGGAGCTGTGATGAACGAGCAGTACTTC.